The sequence of this T cell receptor beta chain was determined in a study of graft-versus-host responses after intestinal transplantation. Study summary: Every one of the recipients received anti-thymocyte globulin induction and afterwards took tacrolimus and steroids for roughly three years.

Findings of the study overall: Early after transplant, HvG declines were associated with peak levels of circulating GvH clones.

TCRdb's table, derived via immunoSEQ multiplex PCR, lists solely in-frame clones and lacks some. The data hold some 70,000 clones, with roughly 87% observed a single time. The CDR3 loop spans 15 amino acids. The V gene's germline CDR1 is MNHEY and CDR2 SMNVEV (reference sequence). With V trimmed by 5 bases and J by 4 bases, 10 bases remained unmatched. Points on this clone: Its cognate antigen is unknown.

Material: unstimulated CD8+ T cells sorted from spleen or lymph node cells, obtained before transplant. This chain links TRBV27 with TRBJ1-2, with 7 bases lining up with TRBD1. The clonotype comes from a human donor who was the organ donor for an intestinal transplant. The CDR3 DNA follows: TGTGCCAGCAGTGTAAGGGACAGCGGATTCTATGGCTACACCTTC. Its protein product is CASSVRDSGFYGYTF.